The T cell receptor (beta chain) under discussion was sequenced for a study of shared clonotypes between healthy human individuals. Broader study findings: For naive CD4 cells, around 5.1% of clonotypes were shared across a few donors.

Naivety among CD8 cells was defined by CD45RO negativity and positive CCR7 selection, thereby excluding terminally differentiated effector memory CD45RA+ cells. V lost 4 bases to trimming and J lost 2 bases; unmatched junction nucleotides: 10. Germline CDR1 and CDR2: SGHAT and FQNNGV. The CDR3 is made up of 16 amino acids. Libraries were prepared by immunoSEQ multiplex PCR; TCRdb keeps only in-frame clonotypes and omits some of them. The sample records over 750,000 clones, approximately 96% being singletons. This clone has a single count. The antigen remains unidentified. This sequence joins TRBV11-2 and TRBJ2-7; 8 bases map to TRBD2. The clonotype comes from a man aged 25 to 40 in good health. Source material: naive CD8+ T cells sorted from blood. In DNA, the CDR3 is TGTGCCAGCAGCTCATTCCTTAGCGGGATTGCCTACGAGCAGTACTTC. Translation gives CASSSFLSGIAYEQYF.